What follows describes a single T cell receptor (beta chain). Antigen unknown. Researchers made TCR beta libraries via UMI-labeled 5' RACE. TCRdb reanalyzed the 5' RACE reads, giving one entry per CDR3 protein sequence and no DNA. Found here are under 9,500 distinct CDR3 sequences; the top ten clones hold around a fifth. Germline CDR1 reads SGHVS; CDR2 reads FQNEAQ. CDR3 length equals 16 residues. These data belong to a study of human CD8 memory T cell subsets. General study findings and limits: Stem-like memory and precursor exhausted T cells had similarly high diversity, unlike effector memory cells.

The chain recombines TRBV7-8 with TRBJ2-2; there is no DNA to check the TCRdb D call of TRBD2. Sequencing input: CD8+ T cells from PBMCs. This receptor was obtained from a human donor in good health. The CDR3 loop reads CASSLSAGGLPGELFF.